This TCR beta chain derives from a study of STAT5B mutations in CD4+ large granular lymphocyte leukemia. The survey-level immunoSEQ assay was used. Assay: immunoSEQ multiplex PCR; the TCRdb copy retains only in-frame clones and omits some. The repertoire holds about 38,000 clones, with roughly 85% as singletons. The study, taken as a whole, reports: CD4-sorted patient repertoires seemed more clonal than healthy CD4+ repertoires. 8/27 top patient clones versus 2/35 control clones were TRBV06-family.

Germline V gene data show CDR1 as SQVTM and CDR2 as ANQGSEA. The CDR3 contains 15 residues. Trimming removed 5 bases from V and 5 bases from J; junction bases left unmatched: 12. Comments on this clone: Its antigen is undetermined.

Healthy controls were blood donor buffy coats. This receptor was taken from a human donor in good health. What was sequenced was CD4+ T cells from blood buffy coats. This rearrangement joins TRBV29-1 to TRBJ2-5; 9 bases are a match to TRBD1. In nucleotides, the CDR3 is TGCAGCGTTCGGACCGGGACAGGGTTTTGGGAGACCCAGTACTTC. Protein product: CSVRTGTGFWETQYF.